The TCR beta chain under discussion was sequenced for a study of blood T cell repertoires in COVID-19. Overall study: The study drew acute and convalescent COVID-19 samples from the United States, Italy and Spain. T cells, B-cell-depleted T cells, or PBMCs provided the cDNA or gDNA that served as material.

The CDR3 loop spans 14 amino acids. V was cut by 1 base and J by 7 bases, with 13 bases left in between. Germline CDR1 SGHDN, CDR2 FVKESK. Original methodology: Scientists estimated how many nucleated cells there were by amplifying reference gene primers. Profiled with immunoSEQ multiplex PCR; TCRdb holds only in-frame clones, not every one. That table is the source of V, J and clone size, and D and trimming were worked out from the DNA. The table records 100,000 to 150,000 clones, approximately 87% of them present only once. The chain has TRBV14 and TRBJ2-5, with TRBD1 as a possible D gene (6 bases). Sequenced: peripheral blood. The clonotype was recovered from a man aged 50-60 years with acute or convalescent COVID-19. CDR3 in DNA: TGTGCCAGCAGCCAAGCCAGGGGAGTGGGGACCCAGTACTTC. Translating gives CASSQARGVGTQYF.